This TCR beta chain originates from a study of regulatory T cells in long-lasting Graves disease. Arm-PCR of CDR3 regions and iRepertoire HTBI primers were used to build TCR beta libraries. TCRdb processed the multiplex PCR reads anew with MiXCR; each CDR3 protein has one entry. The table shows 350,000 to 450,000 distinct CDR3 sequences, with around 20% occurring only once. About this clonotype: What it binds is unknown.

Points from the study as a whole: No thyroid tissue was studied; the work used peripheral blood only. Comparison showed that persistent patients shared more public clonotypes (about 2,700) than new patients (roughly 970). Persistent disease was characterized by preferential usage of TRBV28, TRBJ1-2 and TRBJ2-5.

V lost 3 bases and J lost 3, with 2 bases in between. The germline CDR1 and CDR2 sequences are ENHRY and SYGVKD. The CDR3 is made up of 11 amino acids. Sample time point: persistent/refractory GD, antithyroid drugs over 5 years with positive TRAb. PBMCs provided the RNA from which the TCR library was made. Graves' disease diagnosis used American Thyroid Association guidelines. The clonotype comes from a female donor with Graves disease. The chain joins TRBV10-3 to TRBJ2-5; D gene ambiguous. The sample here was peripheral blood mononuclear cells (PBMCs), taken when the disease was refractory, from a patient treated with antithyroid drugs. CDR3 nucleotides: TGTGCCATCAGTGATAAAGAGACCCAGTACTTC. This encodes CAISDKETQYF.